The entry that follows covers one T cell receptor beta chain sequence. Within the sample, other DNA sequences also encode this same CDR3. TCRdb's copy holds only in-frame clones and misses some; the assay was immunoSEQ multiplex PCR. Among 1.4 million or so clones listed, about 98.5% were seen once. The germline CDR1 and CDR2 sequences are SGHRS and YFSETQ. The V end was cut by 2 bases, the J end by 4 bases, with 9 bases between. There are 13 residues in the CDR3. Splitting the CD4+ cells yielded a CD45RA+ naive subset and a CD45RA-negative memory subset. This entry is derived from a study of shared clonotypes between healthy human individuals.

This TCR came from a man aged 25-45 years in good health. The J gene is TRBJ1-1, the V gene TRBV5-1; perhaps TRBD1 as D (5 bases). Source material: naive CD4+ T cells sorted from blood. Subset meaning: CD45RA+ positively selected. Here the CDR3 reads CASSFQGSTEAFF. As DNA, the CDR3 is TGCGCCAGCAGCTTTCAGGGATCCACTGAAGCTTTCTTT.